A single sample is the source of the 4 T cell receptor beta chains below, sequenced in a study of graft-versus-host responses after intestinal transplantation. No antigens are known for them. Assay used: immunoSEQ multiplex PCR; TCRdb lists only in-frame clones, some missing. Of 70,000 or so clones listed, under 90% are singletons. The specimen comprised unstimulated CD4+ T cells sorted from spleen or lymph node cells, sampled before transplant. The receptors were gathered from a human donor who was the organ donor for an intestinal transplant.

This clone was counted between two and nine times. J is TRBJ1-2 and V is TRBV19; the match to TRBD1 covers 9 bases. Looked up from germline, CDR1 is LNHDA and CDR2 is SQIVND (reference sequence). Losses at the gene ends were 6 bases for V and 5 bases for J; bases not matched to a gene: 13. The CDR3 has 16 residues. CDR3 loop: CASRLFTGGADYGYTF. As DNA, the CDR3 is TGTGCCAGTAGGCTATTTACAGGGGGCGCAGATTATGGCTACACCTTC.

The gene calls are TRBV7-2 and TRBJ2-3; perhaps TRBD2 as D (7 bases). The germline CDR1 and CDR2 sequences are SGHTA and FQGNSA. The germline V and J ends were trimmed by 1 base and 5 bases, with 13 bases remaining between them. The CDR3 covers 15 residues. The CDR3 loop reads CASSLGGGAGDTQYF. The CDR3 DNA sequence: TGTGCCAGCAGCTTAGGAGGGGGGGCCGGAGATACGCAGTATTTT.

The gene calls are TRBV2 and TRBJ2-7; 8 nucleotides align to TRBD1. This CDR3 spans 15 amino acids. Germline CDR1 and CDR2: SNHLY and FYNNEI. Trimming took 6 bases from V and 7 from J; bases not matched to a gene: 14. This CDR3 reads CASSGQGGDLGEQYV. The CDR3, as DNA: TGTGCCAGCAGCGGACAGGGCGGGGACCTAGGGGAGCAGTACGTC.

The V call is TRBV7-8, the J call TRBJ2-7, with D possibly TRBD2 on 5 matching bases. The CDR3 covers 16 residues. From germline, CDR1 is SGHVS and CDR2 FQNEAQ. With 2 bases removed from V and 2 bases from J, the gap between germline ends came to 16 bases. The DNA of the CDR3 is TGTGCCAGCAGCTTACAGGAGGCGAAACAAGCCTACGAGCAGTACGTC. It translates to CASSLQEAKQAYEQYV.